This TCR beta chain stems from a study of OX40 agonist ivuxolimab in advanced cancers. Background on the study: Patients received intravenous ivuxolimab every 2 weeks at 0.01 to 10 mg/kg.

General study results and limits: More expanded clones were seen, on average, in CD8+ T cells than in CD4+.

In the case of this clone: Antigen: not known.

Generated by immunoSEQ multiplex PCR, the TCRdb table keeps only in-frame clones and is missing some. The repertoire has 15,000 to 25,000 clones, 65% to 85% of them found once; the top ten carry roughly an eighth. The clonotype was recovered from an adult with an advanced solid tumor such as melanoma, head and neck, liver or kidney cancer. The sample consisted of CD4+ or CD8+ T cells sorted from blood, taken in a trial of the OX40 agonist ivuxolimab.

CDR3 residues: CASSESTSSSYEQYF. The DNA of the CDR3 is TGTGCCAGCAGTGAAAGTACTAGCAGTAGCTACGAGCAGTACTTC. V gene TRBV2 combines with J gene TRBJ2-7, with D possibly being TRBD2 (6 bases). The CDR3 has 15 residues. V was shortened by 2 bases and J by 3 bases, with 14 bases between the two germline ends. CDR1 SNHLY and CDR2 FYNNEI come from the germline V gene.